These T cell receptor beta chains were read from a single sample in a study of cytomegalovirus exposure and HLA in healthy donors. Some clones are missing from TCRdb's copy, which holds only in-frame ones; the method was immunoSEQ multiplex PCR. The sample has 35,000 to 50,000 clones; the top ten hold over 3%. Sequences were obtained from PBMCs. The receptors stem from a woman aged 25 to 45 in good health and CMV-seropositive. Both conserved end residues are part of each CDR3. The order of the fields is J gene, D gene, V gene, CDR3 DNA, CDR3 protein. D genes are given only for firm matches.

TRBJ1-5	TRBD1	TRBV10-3	TGTGCCACCGCCCGGACAGGGGAGGATCAGCCCCAGCATTTT	CATARTGEDQPQHF
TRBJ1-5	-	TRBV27	TGTGCCAGCAGTTTATCGGGCGGGAATCAGCCCCAGCATTTT	CASSLSGGNQPQHF
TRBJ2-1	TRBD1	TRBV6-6	TGTGCCAGCAGTCGACGCGGGACAGGGAGGTTGGATGAGCAGTTCTTC	CASSRRGTGRLDEQFF
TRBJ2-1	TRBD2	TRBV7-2	TGTGCCAGCAGCCCTTCAACTAGCGGGGGCCGGAATGAGCAGTTCTTC	CASSPSTSGGRNEQFF
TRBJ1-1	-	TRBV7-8	TGTGCCAGCAGCCTACCGGGGGGCGACACTGAAGCTTTCTTT	CASSLPGGDTEAFF
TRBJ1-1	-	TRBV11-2	TGTGCCAGCAGCTCATTACAGGGACCTGGTACTGAAGCTTTCTTT	CASSSLQGPGTEAFF
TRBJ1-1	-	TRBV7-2	TGTGCCAGCAGCCAGCAGTCGGGGGGGAACACTGAAGCTTTCTTT	CASSQQSGGNTEAFF
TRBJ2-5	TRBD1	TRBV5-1	TGCGCCAGCAACCTCGGAACCGGGACAGGGAATCAAGAGACCCAGTACTTC	CASNLGTGTGNQETQYF
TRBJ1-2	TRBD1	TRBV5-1	TGCGCCAGCAGTCCGACAGGGGGCGCGTGGTATGGCTACACCTTC	CASSPTGGAWYGYTF
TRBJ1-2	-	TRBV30	TGTGCCTGGAGCCGGGGTCAAGGCTGCACCTTC	CAWSRGQGCTF
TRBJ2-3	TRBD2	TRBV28	TGTGCCAGCAGTTCTCCGGGACTAGCGGGTACCACAGATACGCAGTATTTT	CASSSPGLAGTTDTQYF
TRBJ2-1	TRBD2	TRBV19	TGTGCCAGTAGTATAGGGCTAGCGGGGGATGAGCAGTTCTTC	CASSIGLAGDEQFF
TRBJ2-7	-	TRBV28	TGTGCCAGCAGCCCCCTCTACGAGCAGTACTTC	CASSPLYEQYF
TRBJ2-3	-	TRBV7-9	TGTGCCAGCAGCTTATACACAGGGGGGGACACAGATACGCAGTATTTT	CASSLYTGGDTDTQYF
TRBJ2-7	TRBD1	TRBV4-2	TGTGCCAGCAGCTGGTACAGGGGCTACGAGCAGTACTTC	CASSWYRGYEQYF
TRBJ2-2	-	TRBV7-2	TGTGCCAGCAGCTTAAACCCTAATACCGGGGAGCTGTTTTTT	CASSLNPNTGELFF
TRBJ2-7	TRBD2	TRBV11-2	TGTGCCAGCAGCCCTCTCGGAGCGGGGGACGACTACGAGCAGTACTTC	CASSPLGAGDDYEQYF
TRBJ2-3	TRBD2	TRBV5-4	TGTGCCAGCAGCTTGCTTGGCGGGGGTGGCACAGATACGCAGTATTTT	CASSLLGGGGTDTQYF
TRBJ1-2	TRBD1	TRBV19	TGTGCCAGTAGTATGGGACAGCTTAACTATGGCTACACCTTC	CASSMGQLNYGYTF
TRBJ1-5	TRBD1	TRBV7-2	TGTGCCAGCAGCCTTTATCCCCCGACAGGGTTTAATCAGCCCCAGCATTTT	CASSLYPPTGFNQPQHF
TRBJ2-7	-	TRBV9	TGTGCCAGCAGCCCCCAGGGGCGGGGGCCTTCCTACGAGCAGTACTTC	CASSPQGRGPSYEQYF
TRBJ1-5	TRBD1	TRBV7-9	TGTGCCAGCAGCTGGGACAGGGTGGCCGGTCAGCCCCAGCATTTT	CASSWDRVAGQPQHF
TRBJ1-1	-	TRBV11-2	TGTGCCAGCAGCATGAGGACAGAAATGAACACTGAAGCTTTCTTT	CASSMRTEMNTEAFF
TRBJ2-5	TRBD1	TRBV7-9	TGTGCCAGCAGCTTGCCGGGACAGCCGTACCAAGAGACCCAGTACTTC	CASSLPGQPYQETQYF
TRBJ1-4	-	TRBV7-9	TGTGCCAGCAGCCCCGTCGACAGGAATGAAAAACTGTTTTTT	CASSPVDRNEKLFF
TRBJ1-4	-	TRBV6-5	TGTGCCAGCAGAAACCATCAGGGGTGGGATGAAAAACTGTTTTTT	CASRNHQGWDEKLFF
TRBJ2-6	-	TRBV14	TGTGCCAGCAGCCCACAAGGGGCTGGGGCCAACGTCCTGACTTTC	CASSPQGAGANVLTF
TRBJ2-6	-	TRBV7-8	TGTGCCAGCAGCTTAGGGCGGAGCTCTGGGGCCAACGTCCTGACTTTC	CASSLGRSSGANVLTF
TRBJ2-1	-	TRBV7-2	TGTGCCAGCAGCTTAGGGCGGGCCTCCGACAATGAGCAGTTCTTC	CASSLGRASDNEQFF
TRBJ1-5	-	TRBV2	TGTGCCAGCAGGAGATATAGCAATCAGCCCCAGCATTTT	CASRRYSNQPQHF
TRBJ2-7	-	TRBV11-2	TGTGCCAGCAGCCCTAGCAGCCCCAACTCCTACGAGCAGTACTTC	CASSPSSPNSYEQYF
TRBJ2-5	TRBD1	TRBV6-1	TGTGCCAGCAGTGAGGACAGGCCCTGGGAGACCCAGTACTTC	CASSEDRPWETQYF
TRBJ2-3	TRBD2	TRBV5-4	TGTGCCAGCAGCACCCAGCGGGATATCACAGATACGCAGTATTTT	CASSTQRDITDTQYF
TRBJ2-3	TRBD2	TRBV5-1	TGCGCCACCCCCCCCGGACTAGCGGGGGGTACGTCTAGCACAGATACGCAGTATTTT	CATPPGLAGGTSSTDTQYF
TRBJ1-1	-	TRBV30	TGTGCCTGGAGCCGGACAGTTAACACTGAAGCTTTCTTT	CAWSRTVNTEAFF
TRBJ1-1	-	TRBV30	TGTGCCTGGAGTCGGACTGAAGCTTTCTTT	CAWSRTEAFF
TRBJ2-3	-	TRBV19	TGTGCCAGTAGTATAATCCAGAACACAGATACGCAGTATTTT	CASSIIQNTDTQYF
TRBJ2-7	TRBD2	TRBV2	TGTGCCAGCGGTAGCGGGGGGGCCAAGTCCTACGAGCAGTACTTC	CASGSGGAKSYEQYF
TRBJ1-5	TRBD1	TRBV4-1	TGCGCCAGCAGCCCCCGAGGGGGCGATAGCAATCAGCCCCAGCATTTT	CASSPRGGDSNQPQHF
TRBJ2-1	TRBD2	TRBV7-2	TGTGCCAGCAGCTCGCTAGCGGGGGGGAGGAATGAGCAGTTCTTC	CASSSLAGGRNEQFF
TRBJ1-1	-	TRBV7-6	TGTGCCAGCAGCTTAGAATGGGAGGGGACGTACACTGAAGCTTTCTTT	CASSLEWEGTYTEAFF
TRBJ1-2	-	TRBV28	TGTGCCAGCAGCACTTACAGGGATCTACTTTATGGCTACACCTTC	CASSTYRDLLYGYTF
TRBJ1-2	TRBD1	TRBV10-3	TGTGCCATCAGTGAGTCGGGACAGGGGTCCTACACCTTC	CAISESGQGSYTF
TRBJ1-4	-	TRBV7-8	TGTGCCAGCAGCCCCGGGTGGGTTAATGAAAAACTGTTTTTT	CASSPGWVNEKLFF
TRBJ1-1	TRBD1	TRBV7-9	TGTGCCAGCAGCTTACAGGGGGCGAATGAAGCTTTCTTT	CASSLQGANEAFF
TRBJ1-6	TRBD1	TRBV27	TGTGCCAGCAGACCGGACAGGGCCTATAATTCACCCCTCCACTTT	CASRPDRAYNSPLHF
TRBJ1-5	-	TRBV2	TGTGCCAGCAGTGACGGGAGGGGGGCTTCGAACAATCAGCCCCAGCATTTT	CASSDGRGASNNQPQHF
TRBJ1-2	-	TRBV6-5	TGTGCCAGCAGCAGGGGAAGGACTAACTATGGCTACACCTTC	CASSRGRTNYGYTF
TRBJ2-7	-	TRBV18	TGTGCCAGCTCACCACAGGGGGGGGCTGCGTCGGAGCAGTACTTC	CASSPQGGAASEQYF
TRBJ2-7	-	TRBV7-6	TGTGCCAGCCGACAAGGACTCACACAAAACTACGAGCAGTACTTC	CASRQGLTQNYEQYF
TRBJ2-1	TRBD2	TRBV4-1	TGCGCCAGCAGCCCTAGCGGGGGGGATGAGCAGTTCTTC	CASSPSGGDEQFF
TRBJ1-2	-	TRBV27	TGTGCCAGCAGACTTACAGCTATCTATGGCTACACCTTC	CASRLTAIYGYTF
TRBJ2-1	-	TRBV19	TGTGCCACCACCGCGACCGGGGATGAGCAGTTCTTC	CATTATGDEQFF
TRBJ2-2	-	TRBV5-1	TGCGCCAGCAGCTTTGCGCAGGGCACCGGGGAGCTGTTTTTT	CASSFAQGTGELFF
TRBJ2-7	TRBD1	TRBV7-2	TGTGCCAGCAGCTTAACGGGACAGGGTGTGGGGGGCTACGAGCAGTACTTC	CASSLTGQGVGGYEQYF
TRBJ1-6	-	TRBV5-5	TGTGCCAGCAGCTTGGCCCCCGGACTTGGTCGCGGGCCCCTCCACTTT	CASSLAPGLGRGPLHF
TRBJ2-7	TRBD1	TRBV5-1	TGCGCCAGCTCGGTAACGGGACAGGGAATCCACGAGCAGTACTTC	CASSVTGQGIHEQYF